This T cell receptor (beta chain) was profiled in a study of blood T cells in healthy people across ages. V was pared by 8 bases and J by 5 bases, with 15 bases between. Germline V gives CDR1 KGHSH, CDR2 LQKENI. This CDR3 comprises 13 residues. At least ten counts were recorded for this clonotype. A J-beta primer mix and a sample-barcoded 5' primer were used in a second PCR of roughly 7 to 12 cycles. TCRdb independently ran MiXCR on the 5' RACE reads; one entry per CDR3 protein. Here the sample spans roughly 1,800,000 distinct CDR3 sequences, less than 50% being singletons. The sample taken for sequencing was blood. The sequence was obtained from a woman aged 40-49 years in good health. The chain couples TRBV18 to TRBJ2-5; a weak D match, TRBD1 (5 bases). The CDR3 spells CASSPQGAETQYF. The CDR3 region has the DNA TGTGCCAGCAGCCCGCAAGGGGCGGAGACCCAGTACTTC.